This T cell receptor beta chain came from a study of cytomegalovirus exposure and HLA in healthy donors. The study ran its PCR with 60 Vbeta and 13 Jbeta primers. Generated by immunoSEQ multiplex PCR, the TCRdb table keeps only in-frame clones and is missing some. The top ten clones hold around 4.8% of a sample with some 120,000 clones, approximately 73% of them seen once. The V end was cut by 5 bases, the J end by 7 bases, with 14 bases between. The germline CDR1 and CDR2 sequences are MDHEN and SYDVKM. This CDR3 spans 13 amino acids. The J gene is TRBJ2-5, the V gene TRBV28; D unresolved. The clonotype was recovered from a man in his 60s in good health and CMV-seropositive. Sequences were obtained from PBMCs. The CDR3 region has the DNA TGTGCCAGCAGTCCCCCGAATCGGGTGACCCAGTACTTC. Its protein is CASSPPNRVTQYF.